The entry below gives a single T cell receptor (beta chain) sequence along with its context. This specimen comes from a study of T cell changes during pregnancy in multiple sclerosis. Here immunoSEQ multiplex PCR was the method, and the copy in TCRdb shows in-frame clones only, minus some. Of around 60,000 clones in the sample, over 85% were seen once. The V gene's germline CDR1 is SEHNR and CDR2 FQNEAQ (reference sequence). CDR3 length: 15 residues. Trimming removed 5 bases at V and 5 bases at J, with 15 bases between. V is TRBV7-9 and J is TRBJ1-4; D is uncertain. Sequencing was performed on CD4+ T cells from peripheral blood mononuclear cells, taken before pregnancy. This clonotype was obtained from a female donor with multiple sclerosis, enrolled in a pregnancy study. This CDR3 reads CASSAALPLNEKLFF. DNA of the CDR3: TGTGCCAGCAGCGCTGCACTTCCGTTAAATGAAAAACTGTTTTTT.